This TCR beta chain is from a study of T cell repertoires in cytomegalovirus infection. Study details: CMV infection together with matching HLA type was indicated by public TCR beta signatures.

This CDR3 has 16 residues. V was clipped by 4 bases and J by 0 bases, with 13 bases between them. Germline V gene lookup returns CDR1 SGHKS and CDR2 YYEKEE (reference sequence). A word on this clonotype: What it recognizes is unknown.

TCRdb redid the calling of the reads with MiXCR, one entry per CDR3 protein. Of roughly 310,000 distinct CDR3 sequences in the sample, around 29% were seen once. The origin of this receptor is a human donor in good health (CMV status not recorded). Some clones in this sample may be carry-over from other donors' samples. This sequence joins TRBV5-5 and TRBJ2-2, with D perhaps matching TRBD2 (7 bases). Sequenced here: cultured PBMCs, sampled from culture after CMV antigen stimulation. CDR3 amino acids: CASSGQGGANTGELFF. CDR3 DNA: TGTGCCAGCAGCGGGCAAGGGGGGGCGAACACCGGGGAGCTGTTTTTT.